A selection of T cell receptor beta chains follows, all from one sample in a study of metastatic and nonmetastatic thyroid tumors. Using MiXCR, TCRdb reanalyzed the PCR reads. The sample lists about 49,000 clones; about 4.3% were seen once. What was sequenced was blood. All receptors derive from a female donor with papillary thyroid cancer or a benign thyroid nodule (not recorded which). Some clones in this sample may be carry-over from other donors' samples. The CDR3 runs from the conserved cysteine through the conserved F or W. The order of the fields is CDR3 length, D gene, V gene, clone size, J gene, CDR3 DNA, CDR3 protein. D genes are given only for firm matches. Clone size is given as once, few, many or a size class.

14	.	TRBV18	few	TRBJ2-3	TGTGCCAGCTCACCAGTTCGTCGCACAGATACGCAGTATTTT	CASSPVRRTDTQYF
14	TRBD2	TRBV6-1	many	TRBJ2-5	TGTGCCAGCTATGCGGGAGGGCCGGTAAAGACCCAGTACTTC	CASYAGGPVKTQYF
17	TRBD1	TRBV7-3	many	TRBJ2-2	TGTGCCAGCAGCCCGTGGACAGGGGGGATCGACACCGGGGAGCTGTTTTTT	CASSPWTGGIDTGELFF
12	.	TRBV6-1	medium-sized	TRBJ2-1	TGTGCCAGCAGTGAAATAGTCGATGAGCAGTTCTTC	CASSEIVDEQFF
15	.	TRBV9	many	TRBJ2-5	TGTGCCAGCAGCGTAACGAGCGAATTATTTGAGACCCAGTACTTC	CASSVTSELFETQYF
14	.	TRBV20-1	many	TRBJ2-3	TGCAGTGCGTGGAGGGGCGCGGACACAGATACGCAGTATTTT	CSAWRGADTDTQYF
15	.	TRBV24-1	many	TRBJ2-1	TGTGCCACCAGTGACACCGGACTTGATGAGGATGAGCAGTTCTTC	CATSDTGLDEDEQFF
15	TRBD1	TRBV28	many	TRBJ2-7	TGTGCCAGCAGTTTAGAACAGGGGATACCCTACGAGCAGTACTTC	CASSLEQGIPYEQYF
12	.	TRBV3-1	many	TRBJ1-5	TGTGCCAGCAGCCAAGGTAATCAGCCCCAGCATTTT	CASSQGNQPQHF
12	TRBD1	TRBV12-3/TRBV12-4	few	TRBJ1-2	TGTGCCAGCACGGCAGGGGGGTATGGCTACACCTTC	CASTAGGYGYTF
14	.	TRBV6-1	few	TRBJ2-7	TGTGCCAGCAGTGAAGGGCAGGATCGGATCGGGCAGTACTTC	CASSEGQDRIGQYF
12	.	TRBV6-1	few	TRBJ1-1	TGTGCCAGCAGTGATCACCCCGACGGACCTTTCTTT	CASSDHPDGPFF
14	.	TRBV5-6	many	TRBJ1-6	TGTGCCAGCAGCTTGGGTCAGGGTCTATCACCCCTCCACTTT	CASSLGQGLSPLHF
14	.	TRBV24-1	few	TRBJ2-2	TGTGCCACCAGGGACTCTAGCCCCACCGGGGAGCTGTTTTTT	CATRDSSPTGELFF